Listed below are T cell receptor beta chains from one sample, sequenced in a study of shared clonotypes between healthy human individuals. TCRdb keeps only in-frame clones here, not all; method: immunoSEQ multiplex PCR. The data contain roughly 2 million clones, approximately 94% of them singletons. Sequenced input: naive CD4+ T cells sorted from blood. All receptors come from a man younger than 35 in good health. The CDR3 runs from the conserved cysteine through the conserved F or W. D genes are given only for firm matches. For some rows the clone size is stated as once, few or many, or as a class when expanded; others skip it.

CASSSRTEQFSSYEQYF	TGTGCCAGCAGTTCTAGGACCGAGCAATTTAGCTCCTACGAGCAGTACTTC	17	TRBV27	TRBJ2-7	NA	once
CASSYRVTGELFF	TGTGCCAGCAGTTACAGGGTTACCGGGGAGCTGTTTTTT	13	TRBV6-5	TRBJ2-2	NA	once
CASLSDVTEAFF	TGTGCCAGCCTGTCAGACGTAACTGAAGCTTTCTTT	12	TRBV2	TRBJ1-1	NA	NA
CASSLANTLYEQYF	TGTGCCAGCAGCTTAGCGAACACTCTTTACGAGCAGTACTTC	14	TRBV7-9	TRBJ2-7	NA	NA
CASTLPTDTQYF	TGCGCCAGCACCCTCCCGACAGATACGCAGTATTTT	12	TRBV10-2	TRBJ2-3	NA	NA
CAISDRGHTSGANVLTF	TGTGCCATCAGTGACAGGGGGCATACTTCTGGGGCCAACGTCCTGACTTTC	17	TRBV10-3	TRBJ2-6	TRBD1	NA
CASSSPGQVAGNTIYF	TGCGCCAGCAGCTCCCCTGGACAGGTGGCTGGAAACACCATATATTTT	16	TRBV10-2	TRBJ1-3	TRBD1	NA
CASSPPATLNYGYTF	TGTGCCAGTAGTCCCCCCGCGACATTAAACTATGGCTACACCTTC	15	TRBV19	TRBJ1-2	NA	NA
CSVEGLPQELSYNEQFF	TGCAGCGTTGAGGGTCTCCCCCAGGAGCTTAGCTACAATGAGCAGTTCTTC	17	TRBV29-1	TRBJ2-1	NA	few
CAIGRDIDTGELFF	TGTGCCATCGGGCGGGACATCGACACCGGGGAGCTGTTTTTT	14	TRBV10-3	TRBJ2-2	NA	NA
CASSENALSYEQYF	TGTGCCAGCAGTGAAAACGCCCTATCCTACGAGCAGTACTTC	14	TRBV6-1	TRBJ2-7	NA	NA
CASSLRSGNTGELFF	TGTGCCAGCAGTCTCCGGTCTGGGAACACCGGGGAGCTGTTTTTT	15	TRBV2	TRBJ2-2	NA	NA
CAWSNGEKLFF	TGTGCCTGGAGTAATGGTGAAAAACTGTTTTTT	11	TRBV30	TRBJ1-4	NA	few
CASSPLRGTYNEQFF	TGTGCCAGCAGTCCCCTGCGGGGGACATACAATGAGCAGTTCTTC	15	TRBV28	TRBJ2-1	NA	NA
CAWSASGNTIYF	TGTGCCTGGAGTGCATCTGGAAACACCATATATTTT	12	TRBV30	TRBJ1-3	NA	NA
CASSLDSNQPQHF	TGTGCCAGCAGCCTGGATAGTAATCAGCCCCAGCATTTT	13	TRBV11-2	TRBJ1-5	NA	NA
CASSFRQSRETQYF	TGTGCCAGCAGTTTTCGTCAATCAAGGGAGACCCAGTACTTC	14	TRBV28	TRBJ2-5	NA	NA
CASSSQILFGYTF	TGTGCCAGCAGCTCACAGATTCTTTTTGGCTACACCTTC	13	TRBV9	TRBJ1-2	NA	NA
CASSQALQGTYEQYF	TGCGCCAGCAGCCAAGCCCTGCAGGGGACCTACGAGCAGTACTTC	15	TRBV4-3	TRBJ2-7	NA	once
CASSERIEQFF	TGTGCCAGCAGTGAGAGGATTGAGCAGTTCTTC	11	TRBV2	TRBJ2-1	NA	once
CASSPSGGKNSPLHF	TGTGCCAGCAGCCCCAGTGGAGGGAAAAATTCACCCCTCCACTTT	15	TRBV7-3	TRBJ1-6	NA	once
CASSLGSLGMAQYF	TGTGCCAGCAGCTTGGGGTCCCTGGGGATGGCCCAGTACTTC	14	TRBV5-6	TRBJ2-5	NA	NA
CASSSSDTQYF	TGTGCCAGCAGCTCCTCGGATACGCAGTATTTT	11	TRBV7-2	TRBJ2-3	NA	once
CASSVAQGGYEQYF	TGTGCCAGCAGCGTAGCTCAGGGCGGCTACGAGCAGTACTTC	14	TRBV9	TRBJ2-7	NA	NA
CAWSVTGGRVEKLFF	TGTGCCTGGAGTGTTACAGGGGGCAGGGTTGAAAAACTGTTTTTT	15	TRBV30	TRBJ1-4	TRBD1	NA
CAWSVRRETQYF	TGTGCCTGGAGTGTACGTAGAGAGACCCAGTACTTC	12	TRBV30	TRBJ2-5	NA	NA
CAWSPNQGEKLFF	TGTGCCTGGAGCCCTAACCAGGGAGAAAAACTGTTTTTT	13	TRBV30	TRBJ1-4	NA	few
CASSNGVGNTIYF	TGTGCCAGCTCAAACGGGGTTGGAAACACCATATATTTT	13	TRBV18	TRBJ1-3	NA	NA
CASSHPSGGLYNEQFF	TGTGCCAGCAGCCATCCTAGCGGGGGCCTCTACAATGAGCAGTTCTTC	16	TRBV4-2	TRBJ2-1	TRBD2	NA
CASSRGDSLYGYTF	TGTGCCAGCAGCCGAGGTGACAGCTTATATGGCTACACCTTC	14	TRBV2	TRBJ1-2	NA	NA
CASRLQGFSSPLHF	TGTGCCAGCAGACTACAGGGGTTCTCTTCACCCCTCCACTTT	14	TRBV28	TRBJ1-6	TRBD1	NA
CASEQGMGNQPQHF	TGTGCCAGTGAACAGGGGATGGGCAATCAGCCCCAGCATTTT	14	TRBV19	TRBJ1-5	TRBD1	NA
CASSPSLGIYGYTF	TGTGCCAGCAGCCCTTCCTTGGGAATCTATGGCTACACCTTC	14	TRBV9	TRBJ1-2	NA	NA
CAISESGRGYTF	TGTGCCATCAGTGAGTCGGGACGGGGCTACACCTTC	12	TRBV10-3	TRBJ1-2	NA	once
CASSPRQVSIVDYGYTF	TGTGCCAGCAGCCCTAGACAGGTCTCGATCGTGGACTATGGCTACACCTTC	17	TRBV7-8	TRBJ1-2	NA	NA
CASSLGQGVSYEQYF	TGTGCCAGCAGCTTAGGGCAGGGGGTATCCTACGAGCAGTACTTC	15	TRBV7-2	TRBJ2-7	TRBD1	NA
CASSDEFYERHEQFF	TGTGCCAGCAGTGATGAGTTTTACGAGCGGCATGAGCAGTTCTTC	15	TRBV6-1	TRBJ2-1	NA	NA
CAISDQTNQPQHF	TGTGCCATCAGTGACCAGACTAATCAGCCCCAGCATTTT	13	TRBV10-3	TRBJ1-5	NA	NA
CASSTSPGLSYEQYF	TGTGCCAGCAGCACCAGCCCAGGCCTCTCCTACGAGCAGTACTTC	15	TRBV9	TRBJ2-7	NA	NA
CASSDGQGVQPQHF	TGTGCCAGCAGCGACGGACAGGGGGTTCAGCCCCAGCATTTT	14	TRBV9	TRBJ1-5	TRBD1	NA
CASSLSPGQGNEQYF	TGTGCCAGCTCTCTTTCCCCGGGACAGGGGAACGAGCAGTACTTC	15	TRBV18	TRBJ2-7	TRBD1	NA
CASSRSDRGEQYF	TGTGCCAGCAGCCGCTCTGACAGGGGCGAGCAGTACTTC	13	TRBV28	TRBJ2-7	TRBD1	once
CAISESDRGRGETQYF	TGTGCCATCAGTGAGTCTGACAGGGGGCGTGGAGAGACCCAGTACTTC	16	TRBV10-3	TRBJ2-5	TRBD1	NA
CASRPDWDTGELFF	TGTGCCAGCAGGCCCGATTGGGACACCGGGGAGCTGTTTTTT	14	TRBV9	TRBJ2-2	NA	NA